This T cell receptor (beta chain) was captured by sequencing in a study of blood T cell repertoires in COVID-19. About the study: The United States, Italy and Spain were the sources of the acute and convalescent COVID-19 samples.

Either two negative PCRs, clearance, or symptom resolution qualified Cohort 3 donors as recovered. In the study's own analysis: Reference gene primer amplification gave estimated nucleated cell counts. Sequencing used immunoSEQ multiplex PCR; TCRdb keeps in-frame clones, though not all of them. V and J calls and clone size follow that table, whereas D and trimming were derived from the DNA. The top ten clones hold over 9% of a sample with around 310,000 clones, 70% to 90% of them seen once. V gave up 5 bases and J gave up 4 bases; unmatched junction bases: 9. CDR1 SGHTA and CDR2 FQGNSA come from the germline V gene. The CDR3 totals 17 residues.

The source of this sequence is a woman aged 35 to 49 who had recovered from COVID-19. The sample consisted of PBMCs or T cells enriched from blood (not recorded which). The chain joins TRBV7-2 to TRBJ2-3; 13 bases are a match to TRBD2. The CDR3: CASSPRMTSGGSDTQYF. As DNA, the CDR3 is TGTGCCAGCAGCCCCAGAATGACTAGCGGGGGGTCAGATACGCAGTATTTT. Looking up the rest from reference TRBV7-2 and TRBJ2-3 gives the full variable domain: GAGVSQSPSNKVTEKGKDVELRCDPISGHTALYWYRQSLGQGLEFLIYFQGNSAPDKSGLPSDRFSAERTGGSVSTLTIQRTQQEDSAVYLCASSPRMTSGGSDTQYFGPGTRLTVL.